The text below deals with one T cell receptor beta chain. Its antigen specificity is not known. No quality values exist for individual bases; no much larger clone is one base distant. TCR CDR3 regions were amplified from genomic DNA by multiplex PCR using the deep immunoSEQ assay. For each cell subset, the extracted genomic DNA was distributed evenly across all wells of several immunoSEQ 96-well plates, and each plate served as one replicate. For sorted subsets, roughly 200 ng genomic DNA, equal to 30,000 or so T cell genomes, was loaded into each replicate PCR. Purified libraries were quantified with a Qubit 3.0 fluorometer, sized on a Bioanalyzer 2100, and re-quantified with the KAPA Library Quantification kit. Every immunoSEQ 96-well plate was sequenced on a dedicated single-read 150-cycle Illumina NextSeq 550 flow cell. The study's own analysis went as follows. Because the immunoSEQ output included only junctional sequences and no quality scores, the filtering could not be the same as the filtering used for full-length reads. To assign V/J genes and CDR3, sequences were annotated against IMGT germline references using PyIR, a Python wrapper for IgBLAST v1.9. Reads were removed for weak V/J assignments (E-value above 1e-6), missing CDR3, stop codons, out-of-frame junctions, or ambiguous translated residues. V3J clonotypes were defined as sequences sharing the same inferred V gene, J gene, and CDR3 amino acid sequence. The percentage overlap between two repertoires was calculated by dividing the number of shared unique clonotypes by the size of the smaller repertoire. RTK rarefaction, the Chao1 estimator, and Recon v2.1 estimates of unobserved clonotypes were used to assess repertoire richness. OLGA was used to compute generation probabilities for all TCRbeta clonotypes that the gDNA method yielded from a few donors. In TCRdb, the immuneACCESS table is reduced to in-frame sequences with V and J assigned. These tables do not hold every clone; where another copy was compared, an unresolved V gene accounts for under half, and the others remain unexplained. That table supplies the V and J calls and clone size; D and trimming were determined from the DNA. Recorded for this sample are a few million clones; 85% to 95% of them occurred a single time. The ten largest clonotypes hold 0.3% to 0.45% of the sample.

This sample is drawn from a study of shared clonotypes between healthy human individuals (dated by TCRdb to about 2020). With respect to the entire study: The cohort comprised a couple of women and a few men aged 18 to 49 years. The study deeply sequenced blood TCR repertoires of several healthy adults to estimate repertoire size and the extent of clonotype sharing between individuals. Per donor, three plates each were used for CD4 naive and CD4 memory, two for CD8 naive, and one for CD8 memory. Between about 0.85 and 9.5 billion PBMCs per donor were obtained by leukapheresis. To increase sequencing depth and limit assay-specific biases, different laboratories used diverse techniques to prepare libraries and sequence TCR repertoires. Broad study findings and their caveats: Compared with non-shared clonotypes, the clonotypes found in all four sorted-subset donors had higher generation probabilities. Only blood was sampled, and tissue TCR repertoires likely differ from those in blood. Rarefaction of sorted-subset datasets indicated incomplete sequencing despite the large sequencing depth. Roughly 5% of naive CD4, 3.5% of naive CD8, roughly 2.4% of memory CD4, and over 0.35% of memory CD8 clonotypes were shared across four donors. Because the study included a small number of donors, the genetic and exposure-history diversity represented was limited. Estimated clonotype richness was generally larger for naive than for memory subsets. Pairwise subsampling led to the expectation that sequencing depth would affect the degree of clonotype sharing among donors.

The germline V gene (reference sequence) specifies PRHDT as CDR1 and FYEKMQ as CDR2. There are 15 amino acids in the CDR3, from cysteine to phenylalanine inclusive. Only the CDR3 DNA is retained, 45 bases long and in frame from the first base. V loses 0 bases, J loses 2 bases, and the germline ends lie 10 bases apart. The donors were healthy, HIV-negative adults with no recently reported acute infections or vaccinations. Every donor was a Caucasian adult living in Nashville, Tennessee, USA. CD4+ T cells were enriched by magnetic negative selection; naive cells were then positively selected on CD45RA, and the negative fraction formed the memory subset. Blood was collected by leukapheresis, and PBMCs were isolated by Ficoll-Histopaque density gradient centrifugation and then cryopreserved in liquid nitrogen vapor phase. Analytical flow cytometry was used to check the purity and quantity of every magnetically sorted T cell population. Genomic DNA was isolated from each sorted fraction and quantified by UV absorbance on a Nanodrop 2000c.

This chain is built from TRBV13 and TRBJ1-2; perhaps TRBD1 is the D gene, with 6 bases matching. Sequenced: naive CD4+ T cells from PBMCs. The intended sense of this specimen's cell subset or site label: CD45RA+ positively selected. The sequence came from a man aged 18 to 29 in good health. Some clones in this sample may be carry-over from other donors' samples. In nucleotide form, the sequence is TGTGCCAGCAGCTTAGGCGGGGGCCGAAACTATGGCTACACCTTC. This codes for CASSLGGGRNYGYTF.